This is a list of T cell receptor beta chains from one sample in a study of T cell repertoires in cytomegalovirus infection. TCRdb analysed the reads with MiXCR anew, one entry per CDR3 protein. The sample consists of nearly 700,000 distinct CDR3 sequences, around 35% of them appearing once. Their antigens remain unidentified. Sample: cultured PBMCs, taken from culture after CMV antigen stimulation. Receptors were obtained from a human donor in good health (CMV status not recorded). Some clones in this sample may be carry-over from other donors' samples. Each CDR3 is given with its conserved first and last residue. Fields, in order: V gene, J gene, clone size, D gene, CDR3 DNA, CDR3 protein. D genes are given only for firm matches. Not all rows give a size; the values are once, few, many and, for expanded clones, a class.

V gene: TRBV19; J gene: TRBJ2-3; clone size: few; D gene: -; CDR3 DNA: TGTGCCAGTAGTGCTGGACTGAGGGATACGCAGTATTTT; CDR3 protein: CASSAGLRDTQYF
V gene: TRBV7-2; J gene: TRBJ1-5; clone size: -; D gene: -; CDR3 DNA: TGTGCCAGCAGCTTAGTGGGTGGGAATAGCAATCAGCCCCAGCAGTTT; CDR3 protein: CASSLVGGNSNQPQQF
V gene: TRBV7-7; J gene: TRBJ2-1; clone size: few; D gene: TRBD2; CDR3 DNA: TGTGCCAGCAGCTTTAGGCTAGCGGACTACAATGAGCAGTTCTTC; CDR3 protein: CASSFRLADYNEQFF
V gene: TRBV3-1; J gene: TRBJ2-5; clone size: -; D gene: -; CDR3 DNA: TGTGCCAGCAGCCACCTGGACCCCCCGGAGACCCAGTACTTC; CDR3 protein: CASSHLDPPETQYF
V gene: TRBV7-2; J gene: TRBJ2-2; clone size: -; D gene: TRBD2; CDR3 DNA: TGTGCCAGCAGCAGAGCGGGGGGCGAGCTGTTTTTT; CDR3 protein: CASSRAGGELFF
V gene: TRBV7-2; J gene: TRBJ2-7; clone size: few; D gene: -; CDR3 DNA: TGTGCCAGCAGCTTACTGACCCCTGACGAGCAGTACTTC; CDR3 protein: CASSLLTPDEQYF
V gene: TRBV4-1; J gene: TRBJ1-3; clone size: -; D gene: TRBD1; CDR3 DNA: TGCGCCAGCAGCCAAGATGGGGACAGTGCCCTACGAAACACCATATATTTT; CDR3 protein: CASSQDGDSALRNTIYF
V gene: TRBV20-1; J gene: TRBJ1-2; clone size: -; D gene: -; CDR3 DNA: TGCAGTGCTAGTGTCCCCACCACCCCCTATGGCTACACCTTC; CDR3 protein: CSASVPTTPYGYTF
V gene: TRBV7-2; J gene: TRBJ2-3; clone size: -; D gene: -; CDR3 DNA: TGTGCCAGCAGCTTATATCTCCGAACAGATACGCAGTATTTT; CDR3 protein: CASSLYLRTDTQYF
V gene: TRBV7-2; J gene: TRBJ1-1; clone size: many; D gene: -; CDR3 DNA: TGTGCCAGCAGCTCCCCTCAGGGGCGGGCTGAAGCTTTCTTT; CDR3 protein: CASSSPQGRAEAFF
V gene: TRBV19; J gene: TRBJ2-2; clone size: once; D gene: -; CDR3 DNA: TGTGCCAGTATTCATGCGGGTTCCACCGGGGAGCTGTTTTTT; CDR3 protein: CASIHAGSTGELFF
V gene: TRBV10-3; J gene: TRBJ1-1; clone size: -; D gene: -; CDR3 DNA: TGTGCCACAACCGGGACACCGAACACTGAAGCTTTCTTT; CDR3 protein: CATTGTPNTEAFF
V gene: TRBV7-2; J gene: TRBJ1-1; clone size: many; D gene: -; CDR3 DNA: TGTGCCAGCAGCTTAGGACTAGGCAGGACCACTGAAGCTTTCTTT; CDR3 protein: CASSLGLGRTTEAFF
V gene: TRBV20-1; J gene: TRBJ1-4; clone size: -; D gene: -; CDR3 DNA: TGCAGTGCTACTTGGGCTGCAACTAATGAAAAACTGTTTTTT; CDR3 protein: CSATWAATNEKLFF
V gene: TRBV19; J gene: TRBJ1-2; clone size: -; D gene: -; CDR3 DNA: TGTGCCAGCGGGGGGCGCAGGAGCTATGGCTACACCTTC; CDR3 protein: CASGGRRSYGYTF
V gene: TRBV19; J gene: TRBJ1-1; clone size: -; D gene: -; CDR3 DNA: TGTGCCAGTAGTATAGGAGCAACACTGGAAGCTTTCTTT; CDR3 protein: CASSIGATLEAFF
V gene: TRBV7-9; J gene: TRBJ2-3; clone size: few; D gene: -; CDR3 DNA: TGTGCCAGCAGCTTACAGGACGATACGCAGTATTTT; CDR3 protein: CASSLQDDTQYF
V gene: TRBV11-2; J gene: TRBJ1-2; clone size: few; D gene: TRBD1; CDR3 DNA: TGTGCCAGCAGCACTCGACAGGGGGAAAACTATGGCTACACCTTC; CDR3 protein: CASSTRQGENYGYTF
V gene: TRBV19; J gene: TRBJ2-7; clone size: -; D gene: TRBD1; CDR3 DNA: TGTGCCAGTGGGACAGGGTTATCCTCCTACGAGCAGTACTTC; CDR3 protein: CASGTGLSSYEQYF
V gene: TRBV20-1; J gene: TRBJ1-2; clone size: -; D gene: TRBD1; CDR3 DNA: TGCAGTGCTGGGACAGGCCTTAACTATGGCTACACCTTC; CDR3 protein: CSAGTGLNYGYTF
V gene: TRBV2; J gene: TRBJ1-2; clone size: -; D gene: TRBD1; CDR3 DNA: TGTGCCAGCAGCTTAACCGGGACAGGGTTTGGCTACACCTTC; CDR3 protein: CASSLTGTGFGYTF
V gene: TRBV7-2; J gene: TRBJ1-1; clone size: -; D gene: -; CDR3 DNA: TGTGCCAGCAGCCTAGCAGGGCACGTGAACACTGAAGCTTTCTTT; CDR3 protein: CASSLAGHVNTEAFF
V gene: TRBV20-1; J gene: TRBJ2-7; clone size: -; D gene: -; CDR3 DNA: TGCAGTTTTAAGGGGGGCTACGAGCAGTACTTC; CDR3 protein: CSFKGGYEQYF
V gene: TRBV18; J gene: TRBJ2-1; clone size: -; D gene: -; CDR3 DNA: TGTGCCAGCTCCGCAGGTGAGCAGTTCTTC; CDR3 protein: CASSAGEQFF
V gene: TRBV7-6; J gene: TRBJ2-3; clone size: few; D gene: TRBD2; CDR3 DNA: TGTGCCAGCAGCTTCGGACTAGCGGGAATAAAAGGGAGCACAGATACGCAGTATTTT; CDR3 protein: CASSFGLAGIKGSTDTQYF
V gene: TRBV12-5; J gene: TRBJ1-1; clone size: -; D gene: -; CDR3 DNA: TGTGCTAGTGGTTCACTTATAAACACTGAAGCTTTCTTT; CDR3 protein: CASGSLINTEAFF
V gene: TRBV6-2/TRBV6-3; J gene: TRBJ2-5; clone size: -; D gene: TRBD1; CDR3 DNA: TGTGCCAGCAGTTACCGACGGACAGGGGATCGATTGGGACCTGGGGAGACCCAGTACTTC; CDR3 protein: CASSYRRTGDRLGPGETQYF
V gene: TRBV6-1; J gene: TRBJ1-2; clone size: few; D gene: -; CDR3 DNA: TGTGCCAGCAGTGGAGGACGGACTTTATTCGGCTACACCTTC; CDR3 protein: CASSGGRTLFGYTF
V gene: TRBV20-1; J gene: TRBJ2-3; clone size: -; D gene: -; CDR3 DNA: TGCAGTGCCAAACCGTCGCCAGATACGCAGTATTTT; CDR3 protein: CSAKPSPDTQYF
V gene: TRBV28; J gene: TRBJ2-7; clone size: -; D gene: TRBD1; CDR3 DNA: TGTGCCAGCAGTTCCCCGCCGGGGCTCAGGGGGTCCTACGAGCAGTACTTC; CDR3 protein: CASSSPPGLRGSYEQYF
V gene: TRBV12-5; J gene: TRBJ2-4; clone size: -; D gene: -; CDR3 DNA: TGTGCTAGTGGTCGGGACAACTTAGCCAAAAACATTCAGTACTTC; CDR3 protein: CASGRDNLAKNIQYF
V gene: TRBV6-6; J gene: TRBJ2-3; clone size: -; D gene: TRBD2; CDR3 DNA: TGTGCCAGCAGTTCCGATCGTATAGCGGGGGGTACAGATACGCAGTATTTT; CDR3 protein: CASSSDRIAGGTDTQYF
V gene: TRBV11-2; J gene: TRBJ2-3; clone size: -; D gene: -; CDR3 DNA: TGTGCCAGCAGCTCCCTGACTCAAGGGGGATCAGATACGCAGTATTTT; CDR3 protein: CASSSLTQGGSDTQYF
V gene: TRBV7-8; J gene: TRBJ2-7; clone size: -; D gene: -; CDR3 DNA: TGTGCCAGCAGCTTAGGGGTTCGAATTAAGATTCACGAGCAGTACTTC; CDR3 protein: CASSLGVRIKIHEQYF
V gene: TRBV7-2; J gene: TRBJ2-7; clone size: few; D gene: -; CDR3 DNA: TGTGCCAGCAGCTTAGGGTGGGACAAGGTCTACGAGCAGTACTTC; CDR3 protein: CASSLGWDKVYEQYF
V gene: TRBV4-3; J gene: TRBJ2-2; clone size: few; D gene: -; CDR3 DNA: TGCGCCAGCAGCCAAGACAACAGGCGAGGCGGGGAGCTGTTTTTT; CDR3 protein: CASSQDNRRGGELFF
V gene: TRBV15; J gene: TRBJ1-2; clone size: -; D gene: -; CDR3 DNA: TGTGCCACCAGCCCGCTTGGCAGGGAAGGCAGCTATGGCTACACCTTC; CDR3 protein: CATSPLGREGSYGYTF
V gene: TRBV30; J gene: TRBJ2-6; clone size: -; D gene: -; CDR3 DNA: TGTGCCTGGACCCCATCCTCTGGGGCCAACGTCCTGACTTTC; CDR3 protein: CAWTPSSGANVLTF
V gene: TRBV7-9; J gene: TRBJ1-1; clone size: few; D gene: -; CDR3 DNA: TGTGCCAGCAGCTCCCCTAGAGGGGGAATCATGAACACTGAAGCTTTCTTT; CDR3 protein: CASSSPRGGIMNTEAFF
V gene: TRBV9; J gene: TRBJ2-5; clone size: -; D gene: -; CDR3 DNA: TGTGCCAGCAGCGTAGAATGGGGCGGGGAGACCCAGTACTTC; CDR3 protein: CASSVEWGGETQYF
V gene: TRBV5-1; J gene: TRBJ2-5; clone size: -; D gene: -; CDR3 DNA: TGCGCCAGCAGCTTAGCGCCGGAACAAGAGACCCAGTACTTC; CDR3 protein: CASSLAPEQETQYF
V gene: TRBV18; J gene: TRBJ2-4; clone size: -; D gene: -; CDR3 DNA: TGTGCCAGCTCACCACAGGGACCACTAGCCAAAAACATTCAGTACTTC; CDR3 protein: CASSPQGPLAKNIQYF
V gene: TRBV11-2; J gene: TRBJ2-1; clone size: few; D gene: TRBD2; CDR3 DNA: TGTGCCAGCAGCTTCATTGTGGGACTAGCGGCGTTGCAGTTCTTC; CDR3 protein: CASSFIVGLAALQFF
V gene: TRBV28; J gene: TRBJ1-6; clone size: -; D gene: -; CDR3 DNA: TGTGCCAGCAGTCTCCCGACAGGTTATAATTCACCCCTCCACTTT; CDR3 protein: CASSLPTGYNSPLHF
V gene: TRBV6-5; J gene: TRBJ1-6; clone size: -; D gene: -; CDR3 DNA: TGTGCCAGCAGTTACTCTGGTTCGGGCTCCTATAATTCACCCCTCCACTTT; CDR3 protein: CASSYSGSGSYNSPLHF
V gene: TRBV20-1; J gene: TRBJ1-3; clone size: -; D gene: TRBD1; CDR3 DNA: TGCAGTGCTAGAGGACAGGGTAGGGACACCATATATTTT; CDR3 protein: CSARGQGRDTIYF
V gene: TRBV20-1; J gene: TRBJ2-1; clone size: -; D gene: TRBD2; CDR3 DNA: TGCAGTGCTAGAGATCATCAGCGGGGAGCGGATGAGCAGTTCTTC; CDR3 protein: CSARDHQRGADEQFF
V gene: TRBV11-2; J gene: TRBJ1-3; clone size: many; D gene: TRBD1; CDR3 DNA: TGTGCCAGCAGCCCGACAGGGCCTGGAAACACCATATATTTT; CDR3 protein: CASSPTGPGNTIYF
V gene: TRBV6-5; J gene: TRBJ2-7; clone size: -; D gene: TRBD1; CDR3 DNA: TGTGCCAGCAGTTACACCGGACAGGGCTTCTACGAGCAGTACTTC; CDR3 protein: CASSYTGQGFYEQYF
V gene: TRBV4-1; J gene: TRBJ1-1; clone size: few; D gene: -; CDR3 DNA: TGCGCCAGCAGTGTCACACCGAACACTGAAGCTTTCTTT; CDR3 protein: CASSVTPNTEAFF
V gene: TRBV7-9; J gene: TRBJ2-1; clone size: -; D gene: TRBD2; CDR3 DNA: TGTGCCAGCAGCTTAGTCCGGCGGGAGGAGGGCAGGTCCTACAATGAGCAGTTCTTC; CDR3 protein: CASSLVRREEGRSYNEQFF
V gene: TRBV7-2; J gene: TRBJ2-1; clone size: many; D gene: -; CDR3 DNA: TGTGCCAGCAGCTCCTCCCGCCTAACCCACAATGAGCAGTTCTTC; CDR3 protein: CASSSSRLTHNEQFF
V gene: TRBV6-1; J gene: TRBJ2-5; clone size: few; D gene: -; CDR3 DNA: TGTGCCAGCCGTCTCGAAGCCAGGCAAGAGACCCAGTACTTC; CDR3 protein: CASRLEARQETQYF
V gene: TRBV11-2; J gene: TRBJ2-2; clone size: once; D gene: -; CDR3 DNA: TGTGCCAGCAGCCCAGTCATTAGACAGTACACCGGGGAGCTGTTTTTT; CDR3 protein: CASSPVIRQYTGELFF
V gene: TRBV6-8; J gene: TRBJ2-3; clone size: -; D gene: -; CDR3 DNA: TGTGCCAGCAGTTACGTGGGGGCCGGCACAGATACGCAGTATTTT; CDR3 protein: CASSYVGAGTDTQYF